One TCR beta chain is described in this entry. What it recognizes is unknown. The junction does not match germline at one end; this may be a read error. This CDR3 has 13 residues. The germline V gene encodes CDR1 LNHDA and CDR2 SQIVND (reference sequence). The sample comes from a study of cytomegalovirus exposure and HLA in healthy donors. The wider study: Unique TCRs numbering some 93 million, obtained from HLA-typed donors, made up an early data release. Study-wide results and caveats: There was a cluster of highly shared sequence variants that was likely a sequencing artifact.

A multiplex PCR was run with 60 Vbeta primers and 13 Jbeta primers. Produced via immunoSEQ multiplex PCR; TCRdb's table is partial and in-frame only. The data contain approximately 170,000 clones, around 80% of them seen just once; the ten biggest clones take up under 3%. The V and J genes are TRBV19 and TRBJ1-1, with 7 bases that match TRBD1. The TCR sequence derives from a male donor in good health and CMV-seronegative. The source material was PBMCs. The CDR3 DNA is TGTGTCAGTGGTCAGGGGGTGAACACTGAAGCTTTCTTT. It yields the protein CVSGQGVNTEAFF.